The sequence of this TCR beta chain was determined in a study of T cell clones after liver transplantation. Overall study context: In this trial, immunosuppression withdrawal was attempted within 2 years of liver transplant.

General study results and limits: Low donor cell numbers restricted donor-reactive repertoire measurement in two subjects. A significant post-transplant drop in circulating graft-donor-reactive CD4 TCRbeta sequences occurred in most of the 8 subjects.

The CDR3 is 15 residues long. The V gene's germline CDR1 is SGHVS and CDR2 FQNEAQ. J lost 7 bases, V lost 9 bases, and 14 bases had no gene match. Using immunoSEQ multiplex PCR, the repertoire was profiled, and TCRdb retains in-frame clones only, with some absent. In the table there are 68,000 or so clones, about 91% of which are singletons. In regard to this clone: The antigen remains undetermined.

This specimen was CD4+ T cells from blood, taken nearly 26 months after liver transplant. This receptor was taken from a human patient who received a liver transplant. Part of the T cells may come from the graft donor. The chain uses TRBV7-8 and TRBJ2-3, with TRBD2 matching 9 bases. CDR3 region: CASYPQLAGANTQYF. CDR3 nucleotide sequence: TGTGCCAGTTATCCCCAGTTAGCGGGAGCGAATACGCAGTATTTT. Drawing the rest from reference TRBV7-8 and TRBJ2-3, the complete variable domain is GAGVSQSPRYKVAKRGQDVALRCDPISGHVSLFWYQQALGQGPEFLTYFQNEAQLDKSGLPSDRFFAERPEGSVSTLKIQRTQQEDSAVYLCASYPQLAGANTQYFGPGTRLTVL.